This is a list of T cell receptor beta chains from one sample in a study of identical twins. TCRdb reprocessed the 5' RACE reads via MiXCR and lists one record per CDR3 protein. The sample yields approximately 670,000 distinct CDR3 sequences, around 6% seen once. Sequencing was carried out using naive T cells sorted from blood. All receptors derive from a man aged 18-30 years in good health. CDR3s include the opening cysteine and the closing phenylalanine or tryptophan. D genes are given only for firm matches. The listing skips clone size in some rows; elsewhere it reads once, few, many or a size class.

j_call clone_size v_call d_call cdr3_nt cdr3_aa
TRBJ2-5 few TRBV24-1 . TGTGCCACCAGTGAGCCCACAGAAGAGACCCAGTACTTC CATSEPTEETQYF
TRBJ2-1 many TRBV7-2 TRBD2 TGTGCCAGCAGCGCGGGACTAGCGGGACGGGATGAGCAGTTCTTC CASSAGLAGRDEQFF
TRBJ2-1 many TRBV2 . TGTGCCGTAGGGGAATATGCGTTCTTC CAVGEYAFF
TRBJ2-1 many TRBV20-1 TRBD2 TGCAGTGCTAGACACCATAGCGGGAGGGGTACCTACAATGAGCAGTTCTTC CSARHHSGRGTYNEQFF
TRBJ1-2 many TRBV29-1 TRBD1 TGCAGCGTGCTCCGGGACAGGGGGCTGTCTGACTATGGCTACACCTTC CSVLRDRGLSDYGYTF
TRBJ2-7 many TRBV9 TRBD1 TGTGCCAGCAGCATGGGACAGGGGGCTCTCTACGAGCAGTACTTC CASSMGQGALYEQYF
TRBJ2-1 many TRBV12-3/TRBV12-4 . TGTGCCAGCAGTCAGAGGGATTTTTACAATGAGCAGTTCTTC CASSQRDFYNEQFF
TRBJ2-1 many TRBV12-3/TRBV12-4 TRBD2 TGTGCCAGCAGTTCGTCGGGACTAGCGGGCAATGAGCAGTTCTTC CASSSSGLAGNEQFF
TRBJ2-5 . TRBV11-2 TRBD1 TGTGCCAGCAGCCGTGGACAGGGGCTACAAGAGACCCAGTACTTC CASSRGQGLQETQYF
TRBJ2-7 many TRBV10-3 . TGTGCCATCAGTGAGGTGGTCAACGAGCAGTACTTC CAISEVVNEQYF
TRBJ2-3 many TRBV4-3 . TGCGCCAGCAGCCAAGAGAGCGCCCCTCCTGATACGCAGTATTTT CASSQESAPPDTQYF
TRBJ1-2 . TRBV3-1 . TGTGCCAGCAGCCAAGCTGGGGGACGGAATAACTATGGCTACACCTTC CASSQAGGRNNYGYTF
TRBJ2-1 few TRBV18 TRBD2 TGTGCCAGCTCACTACTAGCGGAGCCAGGCAATGAGCAGTTCTTC CASSLLAEPGNEQFF
TRBJ2-3 few TRBV28 . TGTGCCAGCAGGAGCTACAGGGAAAGCACAGATACGCAGTATTTT CASRSYRESTDTQYF
TRBJ1-4 many TRBV12-3/TRBV12-4 TRBD1 TGTGCCAGCAGACTAACAGGGGGTGACGAAAAACTGTTTTTT CASRLTGGDEKLFF
TRBJ2-5 many TRBV11-2 TRBD2 TGTGCCAGCAGCTTAGATGCGGGAGCAGGAGAGACCCAGTACTTC CASSLDAGAGETQYF
TRBJ2-1 . TRBV12-3/TRBV12-4 . TGTGCCAGCAGTAGGGGAATGGCTGACTTC CASSRGMADF
TRBJ1-5 many TRBV20-1 . TGCAGTGCTAGTCGGTTACGACAGCCCCAGCATTTT CSASRLRQPQHF
TRBJ1-5 . TRBV10-3 TRBD1 TGTGCCATCAGGCCATCAGGGGGAGGCAATCAGCCCCAGCATTTT CAIRPSGGGNQPQHF
TRBJ2-7 few TRBV20-1 . TGCAGTGCTAACTTGGGGGGCGCCACCTACGAGCAGTACTTC CSANLGGATYEQYF
TRBJ2-1 few TRBV9 . TGTGCCAGCAGCGACTCGCGTTTAGAGCAGTTCTTC CASSDSRLEQFF
TRBJ2-7 many TRBV7-2 TRBD2 TGTGCCAGCAGCTTAACCGGGGGGGGGTACGAGCAGTACTTC CASSLTGGGYEQYF
TRBJ1-6 few TRBV3-1 TRBD1 TGTGCCAGCAGCCAAGATTTACGAGGGGGCGCCTCACCCCTCCACTTT CASSQDLRGGASPLHF
TRBJ2-7 many TRBV20-1 TRBD2 TGCAGTGCTAGTCTGTCTGCGGCGGGGGACGAGCAGTACTTC CSASLSAAGDEQYF